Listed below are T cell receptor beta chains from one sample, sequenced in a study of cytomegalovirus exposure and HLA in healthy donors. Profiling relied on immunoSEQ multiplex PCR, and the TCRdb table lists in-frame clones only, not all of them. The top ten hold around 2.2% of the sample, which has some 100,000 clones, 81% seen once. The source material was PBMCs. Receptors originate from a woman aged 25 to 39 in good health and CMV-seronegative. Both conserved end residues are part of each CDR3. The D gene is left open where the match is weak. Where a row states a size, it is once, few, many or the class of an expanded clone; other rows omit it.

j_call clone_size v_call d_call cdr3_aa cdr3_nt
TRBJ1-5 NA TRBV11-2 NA CASSLEVQGTQHF TGTGCCAGCAGCTTAGAGGTACAGGGTACCCAGCATTTT
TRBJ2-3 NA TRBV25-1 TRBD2 CASTLGLATTDTQYF TGTGCCAGCACCCTCGGACTAGCGACAACAGATACGCAGTATTTT
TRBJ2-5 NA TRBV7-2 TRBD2 CASSLEAGRRETQYF TGTGCCAGCAGCTTAGAAGCGGGAAGGCGAGAGACCCAGTACTTC
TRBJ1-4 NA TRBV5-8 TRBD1 CASWDRTTNEKLFF TGTGCCAGCTGGGACAGAACAACTAATGAAAAACTGTTTTTT
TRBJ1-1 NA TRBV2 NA CASPAGHSDTEAFF TGTGCCAGCCCCGCAGGGCATTCGGACACTGAAGCTTTCTTT
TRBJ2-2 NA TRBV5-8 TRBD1 CASSLGQGETGELFF TGTGCCAGCAGCTTGGGCCAGGGGGAGACCGGGGAGCTGTTTTTT
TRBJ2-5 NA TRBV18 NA CASSPPGGQGETQYF TGTGCCAGCTCACCACCAGGGGGACAAGGAGAGACCCAGTACTTC
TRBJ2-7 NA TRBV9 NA CASSVGVQGQNEQYF TGTGCCAGCAGCGTAGGTGTTCAAGGACAAAACGAGCAGTACTTC
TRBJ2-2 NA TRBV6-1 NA CASRSWTADTGELFF TGTGCCAGCAGGTCTTGGACAGCCGACACCGGGGAGCTGTTTTTT
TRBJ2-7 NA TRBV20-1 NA CSARDSYEQYF TGCAGTGCTAGGGACAGCTACGAGCAGTACTTC
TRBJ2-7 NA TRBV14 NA CASSQDSGSVDEQYF TGTGCCAGCAGCCAAGATTCCGGGTCAGTGGACGAGCAGTACTTC
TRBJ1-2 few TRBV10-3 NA CANAGNYGYTF TGTGCCAACGCAGGGAACTATGGCTACACCTTC
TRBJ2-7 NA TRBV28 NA CASSLAARASYEQYF TGTGCCAGCAGTTTAGCAGCTAGAGCTTCCTACGAGCAGTACTTC
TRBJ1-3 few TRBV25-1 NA CASSEPALSGNTIYF TGTGCCAGCAGTGAGCCAGCGCTCTCTGGAAACACCATATATTTT
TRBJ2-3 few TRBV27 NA CASSFSHTGHTQYF TGTGCCAGCAGTTTCAGCCACACAGGTCATACGCAGTATTTT
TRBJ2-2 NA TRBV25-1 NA CATRELANTGELFF TGTGCCACAAGAGAGCTAGCGAACACCGGGGAGCTGTTTTTT
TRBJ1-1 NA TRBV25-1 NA CASSLTENTEAFF TGTGCCAGCAGTTTAACAGAGAACACTGAAGCTTTCTTT
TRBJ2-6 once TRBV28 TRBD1 CASNAGTGITGANVLTF TGTGCCAGCAATGCCGGGACAGGGATCACTGGGGCCAACGTCCTGACTTTC
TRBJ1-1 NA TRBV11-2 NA CASSLGRGEAFF TGTGCCAGCAGCTTAGGTCGGGGAGAAGCTTTCTTT
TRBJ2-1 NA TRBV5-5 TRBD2 CASSLRTGGNNEQFF TGTGCCAGCAGCTTGAGGACGGGAGGGAACAATGAGCAGTTCTTC